The 32 T cell receptor beta chains below come from one sample, sequenced in a study of cytomegalovirus exposure and HLA in healthy donors. PCR used 60 Vbeta primers and 13 Jbeta primers. Libraries were prepared by immunoSEQ multiplex PCR; TCRdb keeps only in-frame clonotypes and omits some of them. The profile covers approximately 160,000 clones, with over 70% appearing a single time and around 3% taken by the ten largest. Sequenced material: PBMCs. The receptor source for this set is a woman between 45 and 60 years old in good health and CMV-seropositive.

The V and J genes are TRBV7-3 and TRBJ2-2; D not resolved. Germline assignment: CDR1 SGHTA and CDR2 FQGTGA. The V and J ends lost 5 bases and 2 bases respectively, with 9 bases between them. There are 14 residues in the CDR3. The CDR3 loop reads CASSLNTNTGELFF. For the CDR3, the DNA is TGTGCCAGCAGCCTCAACACCAACACCGGGGAGCTGTTTTTT.

The genes are TRBV5-4 and TRBJ2-1; possibly TRBD2 for D (7 bases). The V gene's germline CDR1 is SGHNT and CDR2 YYREEE (reference sequence). This CDR3 contains 15 residues. The ends were cut back, 0 bases at V and 5 bases at J, with 12 bases in the middle. CDR3 nucleotide sequence: TGTGCCAGCAGCTTGGGAGGGGGGGGACACAATGAGCAGTTCTTC. As protein: CASSLGGGGHNEQFF.

V is TRBV5-1 and J is TRBJ2-1, with TRBD2 matching 9 bases. J gave up 5 bases and V 4 bases, and 10 bases lay outside the gene matches. The CDR3 covers 16 residues. Germline V gene sequence: CDR1 SGHRS, CDR2 YFSETQ. CDR3 amino acids: CASSPDSGGLNNEQFF. The CDR3 DNA reads TGCGCCAGCAGCCCAGATAGCGGGGGCCTCAACAATGAGCAGTTCTTC.

This clone came up once. This CDR3 reads CASSSQVIPMNTEAFF. The CDR3 nucleotides are TGTGCCAGCAGTAGCCAAGTAATCCCTATGAACACTGAAGCTTTCTTT. The chain employs TRBV2 and TRBJ1-1; the D is unclear. CDR3 length: 16 residues. Trimming cost V 5 bases and J 0 bases, with 16 bases left between them. Germline CDR1 is SNHLY and CDR2 is FYNNEI.

This chain uses TRBV10-3 with TRBJ1-2; 7 bases agree with TRBD1. The germline CDR1 and CDR2 sequences are ENHRY and SYGVKD. Losses at the gene ends were 7 bases for V and 4 bases for J; bases not matched to a gene: 9. The CDR3 length is 14 residues. The CDR3 nucleotides read TGTGCCATCACGCAGACAGGGAAAAGCTATGGCTACACCTTC. Amino acids: CAITQTGKSYGYTF.

The chain is built from TRBV7-3 and TRBJ2-5; 10 bases line up with TRBD2. The CDR3 has 18 amino acids. The junction had 14 bases not matched to a gene; V was cut back by 2 bases and J by 5 bases. The germline V gene has CDR1 SGHTA and CDR2 FQGTGA. CDR3 bases: TGTGCCAGCAGCTTAGGGCCCCAAGCGGGGGGGCTCCTGGAGACCCAGTACTTC. It specifies CASSLGPQAGGLLETQYF.

The chain's CDR3 is CASSLSPRQGKGSMGYTF. The CDR3 DNA is TGTGCCAGCAGCTTAAGCCCCCGACAGGGCAAAGGCTCTATGGGCTACACCTTC. The chain links TRBV7-8 to TRBJ1-2; 7 bases fit TRBD1. The CDR3 spans 18 residues. Trimming took 2 bases from V and 8 from J; bases not matched to a gene: 20. The germline V gene has CDR1 SGHVS and CDR2 FQNEAQ.

V usage is TRBV2 and J usage is TRBJ1-2; 7 positions match TRBD1. V shed 7 bases and J 4 bases; nucleotides not matched to a gene: 9. Germline CDR1 SNHLY, CDR2 FYNNEI. This CDR3 is 14 amino acids long. The CDR3 DNA is TGTGCCAGCACAGCGGACAGGCTAACCTATGGCTACACCTTC. Residues: CASTADRLTYGYTF. The full variable domain, its missing parts supplied by reference TRBV2 and TRBJ1-2, is EPEVTQTPSHQVTQMGQEVILRCVPISNHLYFYWYRQILGQKVEFLVSFYNNEISEKSEIFDDQFSVERPDGSNFTLKIRSTKLEDSAMYFCASTADRLTYGYTFGSGTRLTVV.

The V gene is TRBV20-1, the J gene TRBJ1-3, with D perhaps TRBD1 (6 bases). This CDR3 has 11 amino acids. The germline V gene encodes CDR1 DFQATT and CDR2 SNEGSKA (reference sequence). V lost 6 bases to trimming and J lost 9 bases, with 12 bases between them. DNA of the CDR3: TGCAGTGCAACAGGGCTCAGCACCATATATTTT. Amino acid sequence: CSATGLSTIYF.

V and J are TRBV5-6 and TRBJ1-6; 8 positions match TRBD1. The CDR3 is 15 amino acids. The germline gives CDR1 SGHDT, CDR2 YYEEEE. The J segment lost 6 bases and the V segment lost 3 bases, leaving 5 bases of the junction unmatched. CDR3 loop: CASSYQGALNSPLHF. CDR3 coding DNA: TGTGCCAGCAGCTACCAGGGGGCGCTTAATTCACCCCTCCACTTT.

The rearrangement joins TRBV4-1 to TRBJ1-2; D perhaps matches TRBD1 (6 bases). V was pared by 8 bases and J by 7 bases, with 20 bases between. Germline CDR1 is MGHRA and CDR2 is YSYEKL. The CDR3 consists of 14 residues. CDR3 sequence reads: CASESTGFGSGYTF. CDR3 bases: TGCGCCAGCGAGTCTACAGGGTTCGGTAGTGGCTACACCTTC.

The gene calls are TRBV19 and TRBJ2-5; the match to TRBD2 covers 7 bases. The J call may be faulty, since TRBJ2-7 better matches the DNA end. CDR1 and CDR2 from the germline V gene are LNHDA and SQIVND (reference sequence). The CDR3 contains 15 residues. The CDR3 DNA is TGTGCCAGTGCTTCAGAGGGGCAGGGACTATACGAGCAGTACTTC. It translates to CASASEGQGLYEQYF.

This rearrangement joins TRBV6-1 to TRBJ1-5; a possible D gene is TRBD1 (6 bases). Germline loops: CDR1 MNHNS, CDR2 SASEGT. Trimming pared 6 bases from V and 1 base from J, leaving 10 bases between. The CDR3 loop spans 14 amino acids. This chain's CDR3 is CASRTGLSNQPQHF. The CDR3, as DNA: TGTGCCAGCAGAACAGGGTTGAGCAATCAGCCCCAGCATTTT.

The DNA of the CDR3 is TGTGCCAGTAGTCCCCGGACTAGGTACAATGAGCAGTTCTTC. Translating it yields CASSPRTRYNEQFF. The genes are TRBV19 and TRBJ2-1; 7 positions match TRBD2. The CDR3 has 14 amino acids. Trimming at V came to 5 bases and at J to 4 bases, leaving 5 bases not matched to a gene. Germline CDR1 and CDR2: LNHDA and SQIVND (reference sequence).

This sequence joins TRBV4-1 and TRBJ2-3; the D gene is possibly TRBD2 (5 bases). The CDR3 has 14 amino acids. V lost 4 bases and J 1 base, leaving 9 bases between the germline ends. Looked up from germline, CDR1 is MGHRA and CDR2 is YSYEKL. As DNA, the CDR3 is TGCGCCAGCAGCCGACTAACCCGCACAGATACGCAGTATTTT. Translated, it gives CASSRLTRTDTQYF.

The chain employs TRBV23-1 and TRBJ1-5; 8 bases match TRBD1. TRBV23-1 is marked as an open reading frame, function uncertain. Germline trimming cut 6 bases from V and 3 bases from J; bases unmatched to any gene: 4. This CDR3 has 14 amino acids. The CDR3 loop reads CASSPDRDNQPQHF. CDR3 DNA: TGCGCCAGCAGCCCGGACAGGGACAATCAGCCCCAGCATTTT.

Worth noting for this clone: In the same sample, other DNA sequences code for this CDR3. The V and J genes are TRBV5-1 and TRBJ2-2; D perhaps matches TRBD1 (6 bases). CDR3 size: 15 residues. V dropped 4 bases and J dropped 0 bases, with 10 bases sitting between them. Per the germline V gene, CDR1 is SGHRS and CDR2 is YFSETQ. The CDR3 region is CASSPGQANTGELFF. The CDR3 bases are TGCGCCAGCAGCCCGGGACAAGCGAACACCGGGGAGCTGTTTTTT.

The chain is built from TRBV27 and TRBJ2-7, with 8 nucleotides matching TRBD1. The CDR3 has 14 residues. Unmatched junction bases numbered 12, after V lost 8 bases and J lost 6 bases. The germline V gene encodes CDR1 MNHEY and CDR2 SMNVEV (reference sequence). The CDR3 DNA reads TGTGCCAGCCGACCGGACAGGGTGACCGGCGAGCAGTACTTC. This gives the protein CASRPDRVTGEQYF.

The V and J genes are TRBV7-2 and TRBJ1-2; 8 positions agree with TRBD1. V lost 5 bases, J lost 0 bases, and 8 bases stayed unmatched. The CDR3 is 16 residues long. Germline CDR1 is SGHTA and CDR2 is FQGNSA. DNA of the CDR3: TGTGCCAGCAGCCCGCGACAGGGGCCAGCTAACTATGGCTACACCTTC. This sequence encodes CASSPRQGPANYGYTF.

The chain uses TRBV4-1 and TRBJ1-5; the D gene is possibly TRBD1 (6 bases). The CDR3 runs 15 residues. In germline, CDR1 is MGHRA, CDR2 YSYEKL. Trimming removed 6 bases at V and 7 bases at J, with 19 bases between. This CDR3 reads CASSQRQTGYQPQHF. DNA of the CDR3: TGCGCCAGCAGTCAAAGGCAAACAGGGTACCAGCCCCAGCATTTT.

This chain connects TRBV7-8 to TRBJ2-3; 7 bases fit TRBD2. The germline gives CDR1 SGHVS, CDR2 FQNEAQ. Trimming removed 1 base from V and 6 bases from J; junction bases left unmatched: 7. CDR3 length: 15 residues. The CDR3 protein is CASSLGGVGGDTQYF. As DNA, the CDR3 is TGTGCCAGCAGCTTAGGGGGGGTCGGGGGGGATACGCAGTATTTT.

This CDR3 is CASSRISGAGAYEQYF. DNA of the CDR3: TGCGCCAGCAGCCGCATATCGGGAGCGGGGGCCTACGAGCAGTACTTC. This sequence joins TRBV5-1 and TRBJ2-5; 8 bases match TRBD2. The end of the DNA is better explained by TRBJ2-7, so the J call may be wrong. The CDR3 covers 16 residues. Germline V gene sequence: CDR1 SGHRS, CDR2 YFSETQ.

This clone was observed a few times. The V and J genes are TRBV9 and TRBJ1-6, with 7 bases matching TRBD1. The V segment lost 3 bases and the J segment 9 bases; nucleotides outside the gene matches: 12. Germline CDR1 SGDLS, CDR2 YYNGEE. CDR3 length: 16 residues. The CDR3 loop is CASSEAPGQGGSPLHF. The CDR3 nucleotides read TGTGCCAGCAGCGAGGCACCGGGGCAGGGGGGTTCACCCCTCCACTTT. Full variable domain (missing parts from reference TRBV9 and TRBJ1-6): DSGVTQTPKHLITATGQRVTLRCSPRSGDLSVYWYQQSLDQGLQFLIQYYNGEERAKGNILERFSAQQFPDLHSELNLSSLELGDSALYFCASSEAPGQGGSPLHFGNGTRLTVT.

V is TRBV2 and J is TRBJ2-5; TRBD2 aligns across 10 bases. V trimming: 10 bases; J trimming: 5 bases; junction bases outside the gene matches: 10. The V gene's germline CDR1 is SNHLY and CDR2 FYNNEI. The CDR3 length is 14 residues. The CDR3 spells CATRSNSGGETQYF. CDR3 DNA sequence: TGTGCCACCCGGTCTAATAGCGGGGGGGAGACCCAGTACTTC.

This clone came up a few times. The V gene is TRBV5-4, the J gene TRBJ2-2, with unresolved D. Germline CDR1 and CDR2: SGHNT and YYREEE (reference sequence). This CDR3 spans 12 amino acids. Trimming took off 3 bases at V and 6 bases at J, with 6 bases between the two ends. The CDR3 coding sequence is TGTGCCAGCAGCTCGTCCGCCGGGGAGCTGTTTTTT. This codes for CASSSSAGELFF.

This clone was found a few times. V and J are TRBV6-6 and TRBJ1-1; D is undetermined. The germline V and J ends were trimmed by 0 bases and 1 base, with 6 bases remaining between them. The CDR3 is made up of 14 amino acids. The germline V gene has CDR1 MNHNY and CDR2 SVGAGI (reference sequence). CDR3 DNA: TGTGCCAGCAGTTACTCTCCCCGGAACACTGAAGCTTTCTTT. This translates into CASSYSPRNTEAFF.

This clone has a handful of counts. CDR3 sequence (DNA): TGCGCCAGCAGCTTTTCCGATGGCCCTCCATATTTT. This gives the protein CASSFSDGPPYF. The chain uses TRBV5-1 and TRBJ1-3; D unresolved. Germline V lookup: CDR1 SGHRS, CDR2 YFSETQ. This CDR3 has 12 residues. V dropped 2 bases and J dropped 15 bases, with 15 bases sitting between them.

The genes are TRBV28 and TRBJ2-1; 9 positions agree with TRBD1. The trim removed 2 bases at V and 4 bases at J, leaving 12 bases unmatched. Germline values: CDR1 MDHEN, CDR2 SYDVKM. There are 18 residues in the CDR3. This CDR3 is CASSLPNRGRSTYNEQFF. The CDR3 nucleotides read TGTGCCAGCAGTTTACCCAACAGGGGGCGTTCGACTTACAATGAGCAGTTCTTC.

V is TRBV5-7 and J is TRBJ2-3; TRBD2 agrees at 9 bases. TRBV5-7 qualifies as an ORF whose function is uncertain. The CDR3 has 18 amino acids. J lost 3 bases, V lost 4 bases, and 15 bases had no gene match. The CDR3 sequence is CASSARGGGGARTDTQYF. The CDR3 DNA is TGTGCCAGCAGCGCCCGGGGGGGCGGGGGGGCCCGAACAGATACGCAGTATTTT.

The chain couples TRBV11-1 to TRBJ2-6; 7 positions agree with TRBD1. Germline V CDR1 and CDR2: SGHAT, FQDESV (reference sequence). There are 18 residues in the CDR3. The junction had 9 bases not matched to a gene; V was cut back by 4 bases and J by 0 bases. The CDR3 DNA reads as TGTGCCAGCAGCTGGACAGGACCCCCTTTCTCTGGGGCCAACGTCCTGACTTTC. It specifies CASSWTGPPFSGANVLTF.

This clone is a singleton in its sample. The chain combines TRBV18 with TRBJ2-5; 8 bases map to TRBD2. Germline values: CDR1 KGHSH, CDR2 LQKENI. The CDR3 totals 13 residues. V gave up 8 bases and J gave up 5 bases; unmatched junction bases: 7. As DNA, the CDR3 is TGTGCCAGCGCTACCGGGACTAGGGAGACCCAGTACTTC. The encoded protein is CASATGTRETQYF.

The rearrangement links TRBV6-1 to TRBJ2-1; TRBD2 matches at 13 bases. CDR3 size: 20 residues. Trimming cost V 2 bases and J 2 bases; bases outside gene matches: 12. The germline CDR1 and CDR2 sequences are MNHNS and SASEGT. This CDR3 reads CASSESTSGGALGPYNEQFF. Here the CDR3 DNA reads TGTGCCAGCAGTGAATCTACTAGCGGGGGGGCCCTGGGCCCCTACAATGAGCAGTTCTTC.